One sample yielded the 32 T cell receptor beta chains listed below, sequenced in a study of T cell responses to AZD1222 COVID-19 vaccine. Profiling relied on immunoSEQ multiplex PCR, and the TCRdb table lists in-frame clones only, not all of them. The sample includes 75,000 to 100,000 clones, 89% of them seen just once. The source material was peripheral blood, sampled on day 0 of AZD1222 vaccination. The receptor source for this set is an adult in good health.

This chain uses TRBV5-6 with TRBJ2-5; 12 bases map to TRBD1. Unmatched junction bases numbered 6, after V lost 7 bases and J lost 5 bases. From germline, CDR1 is SGHDT and CDR2 YYEEEE. There are 14 residues in the CDR3. Written as DNA, the CDR3 is TGTGCCAGCGGGGGACAGGGGGCAGGGGAGACCCAGTACTTC. Protein: CASGGQGAGETQYF.

This rearrangement joins TRBV15 to TRBJ1-4; tentative D call: TRBD1 (6 bases). The ends were cut back, 7 bases at V and 7 bases at J, with 13 bases in the middle. CDR1 LNHNV and CDR2 YYDKDF come from the germline V gene (reference sequence). CDR3 size: 13 residues. The CDR3 region is CATTGGGGEKLFF. In nucleotides, the CDR3 is TGTGCCACCACAGGAGGGGGAGGTGAAAAACTGTTTTTT.

The J gene is TRBJ1-2, the V gene TRBV9, with a possible D match to TRBD1 (5 bases). Germline-derived CDR1 and CDR2 are SGDLS and YYNGEE. CDR3 length: 15 amino acids. Trimming cost V 4 bases and J 4 bases, with 17 bases left between them. The CDR3 sequence: CASSPEGRAPYGYTF. The CDR3 coding sequence is TGTGCCAGCAGCCCCGAGGGACGCGCACCCTATGGCTACACCTTC.

V is TRBV4-2 and J is TRBJ1-2; 7 nucleotides agree with TRBD1. Germline trimming cut 0 bases from V and 2 bases from J; bases unmatched to any gene: 3. Germline CDR1 and CDR2: LGHNA and YNFKEQ. CDR3 length: 15 residues. Written as DNA, the CDR3 is TGTGCCAGCAGCCAAGATTACAGGGGAAACTATGGCTACACCTTC. This encodes CASSQDYRGNYGYTF.

This chain joins TRBV3-1 (or the pseudogene TRBV3-2) and TRBJ2-7; the match to TRBD1 covers 9 bases. V shed 3 bases, J shed 13 bases, and the junction held 7 bases outside the gene matches. Germline CDR1 is LGHDT and CDR2 is YNNKEL (reference sequence). The CDR3 has 12 amino acids. The CDR3 DNA reads TGTGCCAGCAGCCAGTCCGGGACAGGGAAATACTTC. This codes for CASSQSGTGKYF.

This sequence joins TRBV9 and TRBJ1-2, with D possibly matching TRBD1 (6 bases). V lost 3 bases and J lost 5, with 17 bases in between. The CDR3 sequence is 15 residues long. Per the germline V gene, CDR1 is SGDLS and CDR2 is YYNGEE. The CDR3 nucleotides are TGTGCCAGCAGCGAAAACAGGGCAGATCGGTATGGCTACACCTTC. Translated, it gives CASSENRADRYGYTF.

V and J are TRBV30 and TRBJ2-7; TRBD2 agrees at 8 bases. After removal of 3 bases from V and 0 bases from J, the junction contained 4 bases not matched to a gene. Per the germline V gene, CDR1 is GTSNPN and CDR2 is SVGIG (reference sequence). The CDR3 spans 14 residues. CDR3 protein: CAWRFAGGSYEQYF. For the CDR3, the DNA is TGTGCCTGGAGGTTTGCGGGGGGCTCCTACGAGCAGTACTTC.

The rearrangement links TRBV10-1 to TRBJ2-1, with 7 bases lining up with TRBD1. The CDR3 covers 15 residues. Trimming cost V 4 bases and J 0 bases; bases outside gene matches: 3. Germline V CDR1 and CDR2: WNHNN, SYGVQD (reference sequence). CDR3 sequence (DNA): TGCGCCAGCAGTGTCGACAGGGCCTCCTACAATGAGCAGTTCTTC. Amino acid sequence: CASSVDRASYNEQFF.

The chain uses TRBV27 and TRBJ1-6; D perhaps matches TRBD1 (5 bases). Germline loops: CDR1 MNHEY, CDR2 SMNVEV (reference sequence). The CDR3 sequence is 13 residues long. V lost 4 bases, J lost 7 bases, and 8 bases lay in between. The DNA of the CDR3 is TGTGCCAGCAGTTGGGACTACAATTCACCCCTCCACTTT. This sequence encodes CASSWDYNSPLHF.

This sequence joins TRBV15 and TRBJ2-5, with 8 positions matching TRBD2. From germline, CDR1 is LNHNV and CDR2 YYDKDF (reference sequence). V was clipped by 0 bases and J by 2 bases; unmatched bases: 5. The CDR3 has 16 amino acids. CDR3 amino acids: CATSRDPGGRQETQYF. CDR3 nucleotides: TGTGCCACCAGCAGAGATCCGGGGGGGCGACAAGAGACCCAGTACTTC. The full variable domain, rest sourced from reference TRBV15 and TRBJ2-5, is DAMVIQNPRYQVTQFGKPVTLSCSQTLNHNVMYWYQQKSSQAPKLLFHYYDKDFNNEADTPDNFQSRRPNTSFCFLDIRSPGLGDTAMYLCATSRDPGGRQETQYFGPGTRLLVL.

The chain employs TRBV6-5 and TRBJ2-7, with TRBD1 matching over 10 bases. The CDR3 is 14 amino acids. The V segment lost 4 bases and the J segment 6 bases; nucleotides outside the gene matches: 6. Germline V CDR1 and CDR2: MNHEY, SVGAGI. The DNA for the CDR3 is TGTGCCAGCAGTTCCCTGGGACAGGGGCTCGAGCAGTACTTC. Translating it yields CASSSLGQGLEQYF.

The chain has TRBV11-1 and TRBJ1-4; D call uncertain. Germline V gives CDR1 SGHAT, CDR2 FQDESV (reference sequence). This CDR3 has 13 residues. Trimming pared 5 bases from V and 5 bases from J, leaving 9 bases between. The CDR3 protein is CASSITENEKLFF. The DNA of the CDR3 is TGTGCCAGCAGCATAACAGAAAATGAAAAACTGTTTTTT.

The chain recombines TRBV28 with TRBJ1-2; 8 bases are shared with TRBD1. The CDR3 spans 16 residues. Germline CDR1 MDHEN, CDR2 SYDVKM. The junction had 15 bases not matched to a gene; V was cut back by 4 bases and J by 8 bases. The DNA of the CDR3 is TGTGCCAGCAGTTCCGGACAGGGCACTCTCCGGGAGGGCTACACCTTC. It yields the protein CASSSGQGTLREGYTF.

This sequence joins TRBV18 and TRBJ1-2; D is undetermined. This CDR3 comprises 14 residues. Per the germline V gene, CDR1 is KGHSH and CDR2 is LQKENI. The germline V and J ends were trimmed by 0 bases and 2 bases, with 7 bases remaining between them. The CDR3: CASSPPLGNYGYTF. For the CDR3, the DNA is TGTGCCAGCTCACCACCGTTGGGCAACTATGGCTACACCTTC.

This clone was found a few times. This chain joins TRBV4-2 and TRBJ1-2, with D maybe TRBD1 (5 bases). The CDR3 contains 15 residues. Trimming took 1 base from V and 3 from J, leaving 12 bases between them. The germline gives CDR1 LGHNA, CDR2 YNFKEQ. The CDR3 bases are TGTGCCAGCAGCCAAGGTCCAGGGCTAGACTATGGCTACACCTTC. Translating it yields CASSQGPGLDYGYTF.

This clone was recorded only once. The genes are TRBV4-2 and TRBJ1-1; TRBD1 is a possible D gene (6 bases). Per the germline V gene, CDR1 is LGHNA and CDR2 is YNFKEQ. The CDR3 runs to 19 residues. With 0 bases removed from V and 2 bases from J, the gap between germline ends came to 22 bases. For the CDR3, the DNA is TGTGCCAGCAGCCAAGACCTTGGCAGGGGCATTGGTCGTAACACTGAAGCTTTCTTT. Translated: CASSQDLGRGIGRNTEAFF.

The chain has TRBV24-1 and TRBJ2-3; D call uncertain. Trimming pared 3 bases from V and 1 base from J, leaving 16 bases between. This CDR3 spans 17 amino acids. Germline V CDR1 and CDR2: KGHDR, SFDVKD. CDR3: CATSDHIGQMGTDTQYF. CDR3 bases: TGTGCCACCAGTGATCATATAGGGCAAATGGGCACAGATACGCAGTATTTT.

This chain links TRBV7-2 with TRBJ2-7; TRBD1 might be the D (6 bases). The CDR3 runs to 15 residues. The ends were cut back, 1 base at V and 9 bases at J, with 19 bases in the middle. Germline values: CDR1 SGHTA, CDR2 FQGNSA. CDR3 DNA: TGTGCCAGCAGCTTAGTGGTCTGGGACATTCTAGGGCAGTACTTC. Amino acid sequence: CASSLVVWDILGQYF.

This chain links TRBV19 with TRBJ2-5; 7 bases align to TRBD2. Germline values: CDR1 LNHDA, CDR2 SQIVND (reference sequence). V gave up 5 bases and J gave up 4 bases; unmatched junction bases: 7. The CDR3 totals 14 residues. The CDR3: CASSDRTRGETQYF. CDR3 sequence (DNA): TGTGCCAGTAGTGACCGGACTAGAGGAGAGACCCAGTACTTC.

This chain links TRBV6-5 with TRBJ2-3, with 9 bases aligning to TRBD1. V lost 6 bases to trimming and J lost 5 bases; unmatched junction nucleotides: 9. The V gene's germline CDR1 is MNHEY and CDR2 SVGAGI. The CDR3 has 15 amino acids. The CDR3 sequence: CASSQQGASGDTQYF. As DNA, the CDR3 is TGTGCCAGCAGCCAACAGGGGGCTTCTGGAGATACGCAGTATTTT.

CDR3: CASSLVGDGAYEQYF. Here the CDR3 DNA reads TGTGCCAGCAGCTTGGTAGGGGACGGAGCCTACGAGCAGTACTTC. The V call is TRBV5-8, the J call TRBJ2-7; possibly TRBD1 or TRBD2 for D (5 bases each). In germline, CDR1 is SGHTS, CDR2 YDEGEE. The CDR3 consists of 15 residues. V lost 0 bases to trimming and J lost 2 bases, with 12 bases between them.

V gene TRBV2 combines with J gene TRBJ1-1, with D unclear. CDR3 length equals 12 residues. The V end was cut by 2 bases, the J end by 8 bases, with 9 bases between. Germline CDR1 is SNHLY and CDR2 is FYNNEI. CDR3 residues: CASSERDHEAFF. The DNA for the CDR3 is TGTGCCAGCAGTGAACGAGACCACGAAGCTTTCTTT.

The V call is TRBV5-5, the J call TRBJ1-1, with D unclear. CDR3 length equals 13 residues. V lost 2 bases and J lost 1, with 6 bases in between. Germline loops: CDR1 SGHKS, CDR2 YYEKEE (reference sequence). CDR3 amino acids: CASSLSRNTEAFF. The CDR3 DNA reads as TGTGCCAGCAGCTTAAGCAGGAACACTGAAGCTTTCTTT.

V and J are TRBV5-4 and TRBJ2-1, with D perhaps given as TRBD1 or TRBD2 (5 bases each). CDR1 and CDR2 (germline): SGHNT, YYREEE (reference sequence). The CDR3 totals 15 residues. V dropped 0 bases and J dropped 7 bases, with 14 bases sitting between them. The CDR3 sequence: CASSLARVEGNEQFF. The CDR3 DNA reads as TGTGCCAGCAGCTTGGCCAGGGTTGAGGGAAATGAGCAGTTCTTC.

For this clone: One end of the junction does not line up with germline, which may come from a read error. V and J are TRBV7-7 and TRBJ1-4; the D is unclear. The CDR3 has 13 amino acids. CDR1 and CDR2 from the germline V gene are SSHAT and FNYEAQ (reference sequence). The CDR3 loop reads CASSRSTNEKLFF. Here the CDR3 DNA reads TGTGCTAGCAGCCGGTCAACTAATGAAAAACTGTTTTTT. Variable domain in full (rest from reference TRBV7-7 and TRBJ1-4): GAGVSQSPRYKVTKRGQDVTLRCDPISSHATLYWYQQALGQGPEFLTYFNYEAQPDKSGLPSDRFSAERPEGSISTLTIQRTEQRDSAMYRCASSRSTNEKLFFGSGTQLSVL.

This clone was found once. The V gene is TRBV9, the J gene TRBJ2-1, with a possible D match to TRBD1 (6 bases). The CDR3 is 16 residues long. Germline CDR1 is SGDLS and CDR2 is YYNGEE. V lost 0 bases and J 5 bases, leaving 15 bases between the germline ends. CDR3 sequence (DNA): TGTGCCAGCAGCGTAGAACAGGGACGAATTCACAATGAGCAGTTCTTC. The encoded protein is CASSVEQGRIHNEQFF.

The V and J genes are TRBV9 and TRBJ2-1, with 16 bases matching TRBD2. CDR1 SGDLS and CDR2 YYNGEE come from the germline V gene. The CDR3 length is 17 residues. Unmatched junction bases numbered 7, after V lost 4 bases and J lost 6 bases. Here the CDR3 reads CASSPRGLAGGRNEQFF. DNA for the CDR3: TGTGCCAGCAGCCCAAGGGGACTAGCGGGGGGGCGCAATGAGCAGTTCTTC.

This chain joins TRBV3-1 (or the pseudogene TRBV3-2) and TRBJ2-1; 12 bases match TRBD2. The ends lost 0 bases at V and 7 bases at J; junction bases unmatched: 4. Germline loops: CDR1 LGHDT, CDR2 YNNKEL (reference sequence). This CDR3 comprises 16 residues. The CDR3 reads CASSQDGLAGGNEQFF. CDR3 coding DNA: TGTGCCAGCAGCCAAGATGGGCTAGCGGGGGGGAATGAGCAGTTCTTC.

The chain uses TRBV7-2 and TRBJ1-2; D not certain. Germline CDR1 and CDR2: SGHTA and FQGNSA. This CDR3 has 14 amino acids. Trimming stripped 0 bases from V and 7 bases from J, with 12 bases between. In nucleotides, the CDR3 is TGTGCCAGCAGCTTAGCCGCCGGGAACCTTGGCTACACCTTC. Amino acids: CASSLAAGNLGYTF.

The count of this clone is one. The gene calls are TRBV6-6 and TRBJ1-2; TRBD1 is a possible D gene (5 bases). CDR3 length: 18 amino acids. Trimming pared 5 bases from V and 2 bases from J, leaving 24 bases between. Germline V gives CDR1 MNHNY, CDR2 SVGAGI (reference sequence). The CDR3 DNA is TGTGCCAGCAGTCCACACCGAATTGACAGAATAGCCAACTATGGCTACACCTTC. Translated, it gives CASSPHRIDRIANYGYTF.

The rearrangement joins TRBV7-2 to TRBJ1-1; TRBD1 matches 7 bases. The germline CDR1 and CDR2 sequences are SGHTA and FQGNSA. The CDR3 sequence is 13 residues long. The V gene end was trimmed by 5 bases and the J gene end by 5 bases; junction bases not matched to a gene: 5. The CDR3 reads CASSPQQGTEAFF. CDR3 in DNA: TGTGCCAGCAGCCCACAACAGGGGACTGAAGCTTTCTTT.

The chain joins TRBV23-1 to TRBJ1-5; 9 nucleotides match TRBD1. TRBV23-1 is identified as an open reading frame with a role that is uncertain. V gave up 2 bases and J gave up 0 bases; unmatched junction bases: 11. The CDR3 is made up of 19 amino acids. This CDR3 is CASSQEDRGGPYSNQPQHF. CDR3 in DNA: TGCGCCAGCAGTCAAGAGGACAGGGGCGGCCCATATAGCAATCAGCCCCAGCATTTT.